This T cell receptor (beta chain) was recorded in a study of T cell repertoires in cytomegalovirus infection. Study at large: An indication of both CMV infection and matching HLA type came from public TCR beta signatures.

This clonotype was counted ten times or more. Its antigen remains unidentified. General study points: Cumulative frequency of public TCR beta families picked out carriers of CMV plus the relevant HLA.

TCRdb re-analysed the reads in MiXCR, keeping a single row per CDR3 protein. This table holds about 210,000 distinct CDR3 sequences, approximately 7% found once. The germline V gene encodes CDR1 SEHNR and CDR2 FQNEAQ (reference sequence). This CDR3 has 15 residues. Trimming left V 5 bases short and J 4 bases short, with 17 bases between. The TCR originated in a human donor in good health (CMV status not recorded). Some clones in this sample may be carry-over from other donors' samples. This chain connects TRBV7-9 to TRBJ1-2; D gene ambiguous. Sequencing used PBMCs. The CDR3 is CASSPSELKRYGYTF. CDR3 nucleotide sequence: TGTGCCAGCAGCCCCTCCGAGCTCAAACGCTATGGCTACACCTTC.